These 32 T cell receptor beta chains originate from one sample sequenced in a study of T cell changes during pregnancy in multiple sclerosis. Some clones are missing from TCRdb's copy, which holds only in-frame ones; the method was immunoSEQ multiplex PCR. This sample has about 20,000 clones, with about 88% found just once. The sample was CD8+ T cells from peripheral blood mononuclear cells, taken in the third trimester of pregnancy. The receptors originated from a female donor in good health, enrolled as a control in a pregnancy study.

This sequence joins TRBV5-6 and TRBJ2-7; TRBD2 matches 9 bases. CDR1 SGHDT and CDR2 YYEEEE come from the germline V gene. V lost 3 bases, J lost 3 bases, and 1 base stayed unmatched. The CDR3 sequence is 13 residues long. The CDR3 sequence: CASSWTSDYEQYF. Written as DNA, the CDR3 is TGTGCCAGCAGCTGGACTAGCGACTACGAGCAGTACTTC.

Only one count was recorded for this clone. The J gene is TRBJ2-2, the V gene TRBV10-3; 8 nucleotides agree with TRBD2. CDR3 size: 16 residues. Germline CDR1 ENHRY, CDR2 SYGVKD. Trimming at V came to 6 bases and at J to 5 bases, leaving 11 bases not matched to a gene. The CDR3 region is CAIRSGSASGTGELFF. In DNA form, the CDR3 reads TGTGCCATCAGGAGTGGTTCTGCTAGCGGGACCGGGGAGCTGTTTTTT.

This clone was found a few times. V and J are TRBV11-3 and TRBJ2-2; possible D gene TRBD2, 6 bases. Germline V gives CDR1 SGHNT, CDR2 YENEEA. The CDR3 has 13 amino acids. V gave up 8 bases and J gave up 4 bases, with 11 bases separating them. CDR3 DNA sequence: TGTGCCAGCGCTAGCGACGGCACCGGGGAGCTGTTTTTT. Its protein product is CASASDGTGELFF.

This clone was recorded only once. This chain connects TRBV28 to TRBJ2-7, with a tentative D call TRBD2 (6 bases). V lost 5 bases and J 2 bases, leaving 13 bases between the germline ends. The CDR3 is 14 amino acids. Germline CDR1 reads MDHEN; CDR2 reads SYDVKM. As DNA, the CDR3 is TGTGCCAGCAGTCCAGAACAGCGGGCCTACGAGCAGTACTTC. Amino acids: CASSPEQRAYEQYF.

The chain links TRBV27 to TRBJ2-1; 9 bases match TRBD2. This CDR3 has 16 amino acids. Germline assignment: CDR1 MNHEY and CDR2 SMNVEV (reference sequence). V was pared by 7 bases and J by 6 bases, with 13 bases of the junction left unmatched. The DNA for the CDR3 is TGTGCCAGCAATTCCTTCCCCCTAGCGGGACTCAATGAGCAGTTCTTC. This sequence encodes CASNSFPLAGLNEQFF.

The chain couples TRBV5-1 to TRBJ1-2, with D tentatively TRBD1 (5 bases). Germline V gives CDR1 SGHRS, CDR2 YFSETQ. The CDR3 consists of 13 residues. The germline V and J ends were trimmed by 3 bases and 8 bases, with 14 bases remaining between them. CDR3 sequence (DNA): TGCGCCAGCAGCTGGCCAGGGTTGCGCGGCTACACCTTC. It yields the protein CASSWPGLRGYTF.

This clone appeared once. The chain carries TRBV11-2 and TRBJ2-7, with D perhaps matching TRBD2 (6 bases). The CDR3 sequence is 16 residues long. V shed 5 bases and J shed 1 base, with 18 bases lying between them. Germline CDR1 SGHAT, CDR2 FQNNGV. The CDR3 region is CASSEDGTGASYEQYF. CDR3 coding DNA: TGTGCCAGCAGCGAAGACGGGACTGGGGCGTCCTACGAGCAGTACTTC.

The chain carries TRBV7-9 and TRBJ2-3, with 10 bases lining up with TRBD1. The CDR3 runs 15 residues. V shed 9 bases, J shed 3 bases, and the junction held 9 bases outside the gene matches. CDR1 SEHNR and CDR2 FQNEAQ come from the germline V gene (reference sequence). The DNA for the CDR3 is TGTGCCAGTGGCGCCGGGACAGGGGAGACAGATACGCAGTATTTT. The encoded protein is CASGAGTGETDTQYF.

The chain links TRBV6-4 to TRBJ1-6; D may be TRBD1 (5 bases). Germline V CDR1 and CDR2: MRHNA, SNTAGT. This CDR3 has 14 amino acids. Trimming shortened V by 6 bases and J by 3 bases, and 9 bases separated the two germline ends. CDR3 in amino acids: CASSPGYYNSPLHF. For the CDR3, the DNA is TGTGCCAGCAGCCCAGGGTACTATAATTCACCCCTCCACTTT.

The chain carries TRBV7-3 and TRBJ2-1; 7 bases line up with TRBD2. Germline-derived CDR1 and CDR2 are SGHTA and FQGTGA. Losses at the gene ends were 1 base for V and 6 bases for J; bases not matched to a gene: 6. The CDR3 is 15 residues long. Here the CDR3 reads CASSLIAGVRNEQFF. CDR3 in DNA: TGTGCCAGCAGCTTAATCGCGGGAGTGCGCAATGAGCAGTTCTTC. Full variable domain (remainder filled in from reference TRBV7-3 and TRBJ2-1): GAGVSQTPSNKVTEKGKYVELRCDPISGHTALYWYRQSLGQGPEFLIYFQGTGAADDSGLPNDRFFAVRPEGSVSTLKIQRTERGDSAVYLCASSLIAGVRNEQFFGPGTRLTVL.

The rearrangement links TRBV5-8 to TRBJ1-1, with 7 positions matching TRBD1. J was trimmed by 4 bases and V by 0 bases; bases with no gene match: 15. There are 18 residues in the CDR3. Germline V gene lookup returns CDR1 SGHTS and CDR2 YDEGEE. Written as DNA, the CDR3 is TGTGCCAGCAGCTTGGGCGTACGGCAGGGGGGAGGAGGCACTGAAGCTTTCTTT. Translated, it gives CASSLGVRQGGGGTEAFF.

CDR3 loop: CASSQGLATYNEQFF. As DNA, the CDR3 is TGTGCCAGCAGCCAAGGCCTAGCGACCTACAATGAGCAGTTCTTC. The chain uses TRBV14 and TRBJ2-1, with D possibly matching TRBD2 (6 bases). Germline values: CDR1 SGHDN, CDR2 FVKESK. V was cut by 1 base and J by 2 bases, with 9 bases left in between. The CDR3 is made up of 15 amino acids.

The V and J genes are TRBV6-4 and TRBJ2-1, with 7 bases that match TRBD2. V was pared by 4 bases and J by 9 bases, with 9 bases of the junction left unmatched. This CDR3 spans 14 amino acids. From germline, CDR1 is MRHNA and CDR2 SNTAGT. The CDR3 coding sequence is TGTGCCAGCAGTGCGGCGGGGGACGGTGGTGAGCAGTTCTTC. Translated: CASSAAGDGGEQFF.

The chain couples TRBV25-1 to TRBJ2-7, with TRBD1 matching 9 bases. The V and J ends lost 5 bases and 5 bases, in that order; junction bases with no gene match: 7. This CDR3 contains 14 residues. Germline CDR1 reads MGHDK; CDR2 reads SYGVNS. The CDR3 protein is CASSRTGVKDEQYF. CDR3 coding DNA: TGTGCCAGCAGTCGGACAGGGGTAAAGGACGAGCAGTACTTC.

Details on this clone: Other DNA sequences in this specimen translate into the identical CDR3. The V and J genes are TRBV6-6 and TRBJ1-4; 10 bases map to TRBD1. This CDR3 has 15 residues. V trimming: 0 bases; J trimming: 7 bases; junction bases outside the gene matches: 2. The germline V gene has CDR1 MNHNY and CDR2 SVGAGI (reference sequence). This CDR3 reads CASSYSDRGREKLFF. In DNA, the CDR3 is TGTGCCAGCAGTTACTCCGACAGGGGGCGTGAAAAACTGTTTTTT.

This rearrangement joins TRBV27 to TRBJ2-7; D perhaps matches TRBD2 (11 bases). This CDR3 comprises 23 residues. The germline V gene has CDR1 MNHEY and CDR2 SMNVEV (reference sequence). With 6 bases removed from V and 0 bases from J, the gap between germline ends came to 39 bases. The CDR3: CASRGYWGTGVKTSGISSYEQYF. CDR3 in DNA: TGTGCCAGCAGGGGCTACTGGGGGACAGGGGTTAAGACTAGCGGGATAAGCTCCTACGAGCAGTACTTC.

The CDR3 bases are TGTGCCAGCAGCTCCCTCATCCTAGCGAACCAAGAGACCCAGTACTTC. As protein: CASSSLILANQETQYF. V and J are TRBV7-8 and TRBJ2-5; tentatively, D is TRBD2 (6 bases). The germline gives CDR1 SGHVS, CDR2 FQNEAQ. This CDR3 is built from 16 residues. Trimming stripped 4 bases from V and 0 bases from J, with 15 bases between.

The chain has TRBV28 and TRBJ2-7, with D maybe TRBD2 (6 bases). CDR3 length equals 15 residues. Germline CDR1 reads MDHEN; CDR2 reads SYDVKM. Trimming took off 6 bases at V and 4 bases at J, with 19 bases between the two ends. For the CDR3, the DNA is TGTGCCAGCAGACGCTTCGGGGGAGAGGCTTACGAGCAGTACTTC. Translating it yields CASRRFGGEAYEQYF.

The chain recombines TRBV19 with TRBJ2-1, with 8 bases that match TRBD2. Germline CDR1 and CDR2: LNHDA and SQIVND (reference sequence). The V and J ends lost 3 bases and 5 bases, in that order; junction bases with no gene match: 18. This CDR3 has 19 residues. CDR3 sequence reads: CASSIILLDVGLGDNEQFF. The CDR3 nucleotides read TGTGCCAGTAGTATCATCCTTCTCGACGTGGGACTAGGGGACAATGAGCAGTTCTTC.

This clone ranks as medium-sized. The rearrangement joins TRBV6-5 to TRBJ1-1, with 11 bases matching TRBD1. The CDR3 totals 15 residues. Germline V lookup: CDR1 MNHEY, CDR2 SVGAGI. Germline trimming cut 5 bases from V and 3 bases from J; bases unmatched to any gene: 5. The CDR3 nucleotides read TGTGCCAGCAGTCCGGACAGGGGGCGGGACACTGAAGCTTTCTTT. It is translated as CASSPDRGRDTEAFF.

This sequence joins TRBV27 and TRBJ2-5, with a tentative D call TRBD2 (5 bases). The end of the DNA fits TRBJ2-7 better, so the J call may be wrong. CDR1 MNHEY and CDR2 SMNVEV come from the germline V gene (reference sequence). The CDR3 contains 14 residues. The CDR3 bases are TGTGCCAGCAGCGGGCAGCGGAGCTCCTACGAGCAGTACTTC. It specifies CASSGQRSSYEQYF.

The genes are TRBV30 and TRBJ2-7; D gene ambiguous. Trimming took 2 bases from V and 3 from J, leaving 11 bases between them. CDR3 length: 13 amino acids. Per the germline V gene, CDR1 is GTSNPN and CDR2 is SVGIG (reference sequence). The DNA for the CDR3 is TGTGCCTGGAGTTCCAGACCGGGCTACGAGCAGTACTTC. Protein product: CAWSSRPGYEQYF.

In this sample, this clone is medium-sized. Here the CDR3 DNA reads TGTGCCAGCAGCTTTGGAGTAGGAGGGTTGGATGGCTACACCTTC. Amino acid sequence: CASSFGVGGLDGYTF. This rearrangement joins TRBV13 to TRBJ1-2; D not certain. V shed 3 bases and J shed 6 bases, with 17 bases lying between them. This CDR3 is built from 15 residues. The germline CDR1 and CDR2 sequences are PRHDT and FYEKMQ (reference sequence).

The CDR3 is CASTSGTGPYEQYF. The CDR3 DNA is TGCGCCAGCACTTCCGGGACAGGTCCTTACGAGCAGTACTTC. This sequence joins TRBV10-2 and TRBJ2-7, with 8 bases that match TRBD1. J gave up 4 bases and V 7 bases, and 9 bases lay outside the gene matches. CDR1 WSHSY and CDR2 SAAADI come from the germline V gene. The CDR3 spans 14 residues.

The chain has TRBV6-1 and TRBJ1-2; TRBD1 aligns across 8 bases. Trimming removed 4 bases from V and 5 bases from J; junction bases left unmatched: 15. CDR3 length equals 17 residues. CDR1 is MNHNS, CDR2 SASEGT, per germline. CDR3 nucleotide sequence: TGTGCCAGCAGTGTAGGGGACAGGCTTCCCCGAGGGTATGGCTACACCTTC. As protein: CASSVGDRLPRGYGYTF.

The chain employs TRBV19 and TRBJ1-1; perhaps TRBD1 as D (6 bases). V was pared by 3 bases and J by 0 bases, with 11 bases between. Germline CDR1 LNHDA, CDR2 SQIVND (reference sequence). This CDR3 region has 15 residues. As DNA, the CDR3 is TGTGCCAGTAGTATTTGGACAGTAATGAACACTGAAGCTTTCTTT. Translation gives CASSIWTVMNTEAFF. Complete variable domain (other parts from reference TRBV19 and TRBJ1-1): DGGITQSPKYLFRKEGQNVTLSCEQNLNHDAMYWYRQDPGQGLRLIYYSQIVNDFQKGDIAEGYSVSREKKESFPLTVTSAQKNPTAFYLCASSIWTVMNTEAFFGQGTRLTVV.

The CDR3 reads CSVEKTGDGYTF. DNA of the CDR3: TGCAGCGTTGAAAAAACAGGGGATGGCTACACCTTC. This chain joins TRBV29-1 and TRBJ1-2; 7 bases are a match to TRBD1. CDR1 SQVTM and CDR2 ANQGSEA come from the germline V gene. This CDR3 spans 12 amino acids. V trimming: 2 bases; J trimming: 6 bases; junction bases outside the gene matches: 3.

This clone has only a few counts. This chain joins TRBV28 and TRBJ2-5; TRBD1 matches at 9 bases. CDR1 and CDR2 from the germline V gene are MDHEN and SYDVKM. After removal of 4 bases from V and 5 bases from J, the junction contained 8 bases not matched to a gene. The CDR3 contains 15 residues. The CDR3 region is CASSSGDRAFETQYF. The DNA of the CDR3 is TGTGCCAGCAGTTCTGGGGACAGGGCCTTCGAGACCCAGTACTTC.

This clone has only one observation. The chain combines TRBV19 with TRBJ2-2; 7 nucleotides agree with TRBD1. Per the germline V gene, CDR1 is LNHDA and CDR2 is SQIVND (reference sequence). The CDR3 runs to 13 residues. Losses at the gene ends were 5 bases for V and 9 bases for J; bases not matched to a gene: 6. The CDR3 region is CASSGDSPRELFF. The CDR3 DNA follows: TGTGCCAGTAGTGGGGACAGCCCCAGGGAGCTGTTTTTT.

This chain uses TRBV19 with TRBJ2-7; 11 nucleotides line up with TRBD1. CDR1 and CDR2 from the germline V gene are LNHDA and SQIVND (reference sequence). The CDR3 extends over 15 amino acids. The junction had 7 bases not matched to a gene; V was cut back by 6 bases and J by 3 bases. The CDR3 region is CASRAGTGGFYEQYF. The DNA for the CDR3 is TGTGCCAGTAGAGCCGGGACAGGGGGATTCTACGAGCAGTACTTC.

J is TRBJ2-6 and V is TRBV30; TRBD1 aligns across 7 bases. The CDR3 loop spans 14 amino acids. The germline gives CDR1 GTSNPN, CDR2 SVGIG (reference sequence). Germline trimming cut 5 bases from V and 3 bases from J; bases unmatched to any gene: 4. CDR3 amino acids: CAWGTGVGANVLTF. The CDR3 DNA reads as TGTGCCTGGGGAACAGGGGTTGGGGCCAACGTCCTGACTTTC.

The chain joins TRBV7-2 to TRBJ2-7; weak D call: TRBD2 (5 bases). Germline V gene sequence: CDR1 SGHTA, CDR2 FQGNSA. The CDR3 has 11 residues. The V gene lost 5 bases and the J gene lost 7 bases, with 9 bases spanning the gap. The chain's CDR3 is CASSRGWEQYF. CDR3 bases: TGTGCCAGCAGCCGGGGTTGGGAGCAGTACTTC.